The clone carrying this T cell receptor beta chain was seen a handful of times. Its antigen remains unknown. Patients were aged 18 to 65, had disease duration under 2 months, and had newly diagnosed hyperthyroidism. Using more than 7.5 ml of fresh peripheral blood, PBMCs were prepared. The data were obtained in a study of T cells in Graves' hyperthyroidism and ophthalmopathy. The overall study: Peripheral blood was drawn at first diagnosis, prior to all treatment. Study-wide findings and caveats: By a 13 V-J model, ophthalmopathy was set apart from stable hyperthyroidism.

RNA transcripts served as the template for amplifying TCR beta CDR3 regions. TCR CDR3 underwent first-round RT-PCR with the HTBI primer set. TCRdb re-called the multiplex PCR reads with MiXCR, one entry per CDR3 protein. The data show around 100,000 distinct CDR3 sequences, with roughly 47% seen just once and about 25% held by the top ten. Germline CDR1 KGHSH, CDR2 LQKENI. The ends were cut back, 0 bases at V and 4 bases at J, with 6 bases in the middle. This CDR3 has 13 amino acids. Sequencing was carried out using blood. The gene calls are TRBV18 and TRBJ2-5, with D unclear. The receptor was derived from a man in his forties or fifties with Graves' hyperthyroidism. The CDR3 reads CASSPPYGETQYF. The CDR3 nucleotides read TGTGCCAGCTCACCACCGTACGGAGAGACCCAGTACTTC.